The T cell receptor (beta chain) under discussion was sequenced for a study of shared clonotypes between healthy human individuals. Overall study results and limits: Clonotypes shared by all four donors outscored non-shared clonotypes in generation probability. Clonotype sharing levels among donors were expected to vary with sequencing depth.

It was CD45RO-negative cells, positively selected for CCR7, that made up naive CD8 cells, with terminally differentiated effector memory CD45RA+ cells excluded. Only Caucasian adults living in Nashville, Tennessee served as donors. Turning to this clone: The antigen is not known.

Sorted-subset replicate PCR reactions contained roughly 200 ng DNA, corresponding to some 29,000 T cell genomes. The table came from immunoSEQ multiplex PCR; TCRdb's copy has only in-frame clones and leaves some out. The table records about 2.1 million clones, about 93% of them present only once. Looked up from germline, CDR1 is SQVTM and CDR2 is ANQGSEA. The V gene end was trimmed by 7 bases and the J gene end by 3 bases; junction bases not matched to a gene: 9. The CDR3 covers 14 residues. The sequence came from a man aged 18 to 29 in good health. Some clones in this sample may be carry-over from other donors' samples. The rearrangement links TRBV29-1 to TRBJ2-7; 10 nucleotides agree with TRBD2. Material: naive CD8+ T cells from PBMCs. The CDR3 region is CSAHLAGVGYEQYF. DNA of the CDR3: TGCAGCGCCCACCTAGCGGGAGTAGGCTACGAGCAGTACTTC.